The subject of this entry is one T cell receptor beta chain. This clone was seen a single time. Its antigen remains unidentified. No quality values exist for individual bases; no much larger clone is one base distant. The data stem from a study of control samples from healthy donors and cancer patients (dated by TCRdb to 2018 to 2021). Based on the germline V gene, the CDR1 and CDR2 sequences are MNHEY and SVGAGI. Germline trimming amounts to 0 bases on V and 5 bases on J, with 4 as the count of junction bases outside the gene matches. From its cysteine to its phenylalanine, the CDR3 spans 16 amino acids. Only the CDR3 region is kept as DNA, spanning 48 bases read in frame from base 1. Libraries were prepared through the immunoSEQ multiplex PCR assay. TCRdb limited this immuneACCESS table to in-frame rearrangements with V and J called. A share of clones is missing; checked studies link under half to unresolved V genes, and the rest is unexplained. The sample contains 60,000 to 95,000 clones, about 80% of them found a single time. In total, the top ten clones hold about 14% of the sample.

The TCR sequence derives from a man aged 45 to 65 in good health. The sequence links TRBV6-5 to TRBJ2-5, with TRBD2 identical over 12 junction bases. The sequenced sample consisted of blood. The sequenced DNA is TGTGCCAGCAGTTACTCAACTAGCGGGAGGAGCGAGACCCAGTACTTC. Translated, it gives CASSYSTSGRSETQYF.